These 21 T cell receptor beta chains were all obtained from the same sample, sequenced in a study of blood T cell repertoires in COVID-19. Data came from immunoSEQ multiplex PCR; TCRdb stores just in-frame clones and leaves some out. This table holds more than 150,000 clones, around nine tenths found once. The specimen was peripheral blood. The receptors were sampled from a woman between 70 and 85 years old with COVID-19, enrolled during active disease.

The rearrangement uses TRBV6-1 and TRBJ2-2, with D possibly TRBD1 on 5 matching bases. This CDR3 region has 13 residues. Trimming left V 3 bases short and J 8 bases short, with 10 bases between. Per germline, CDR1 MNHNS and CDR2 SASEGT. CDR3 residues: CASSEPRAGELFF. The CDR3 bases are TGTGCCAGCAGTGAGCCCAGGGCAGGGGAGCTGTTTTTT.

Only a few counts were recorded for this clone. The chain employs TRBV7-4 and TRBJ2-5; TRBD2 matches at 7 bases. The germline V gene encodes CDR1 SGHVT and CDR2 SQSDAQ. The CDR3 is 16 amino acids. V gave up 2 bases and J gave up 3 bases; unmatched junction bases: 9. CDR3 nucleotides: TGTGCCAGCAGCTTATGGGTTGGCGGGAGAGAAGAGACCCAGTACTTC. Translation: CASSLWVGGREETQYF.

The chain couples TRBV6-5 to TRBJ2-7; TRBD1 agrees at 7 bases. From germline, CDR1 is MNHEY and CDR2 SVGAGI. The CDR3 extends over 12 amino acids. The trim removed 6 bases at V and 6 bases at J, leaving 5 bases unmatched. CDR3 in amino acids: CASSRTGSEQYF. DNA for the CDR3: TGTGCCAGCAGCAGGACAGGCAGCGAGCAGTACTTC.

The rearrangement joins TRBV5-1 to TRBJ2-3; TRBD2 matches 9 bases. The germline V gene has CDR1 SGHRS and CDR2 YFSETQ. The CDR3 runs 15 residues. Losses at the gene ends were 7 bases for V and 2 bases for J; bases not matched to a gene: 8. DNA of the CDR3: TGCGCCAGCCGGGTAGCGGGAGAGCCCACAGATACGCAGTATTTT. This codes for CASRVAGEPTDTQYF.

This chain links TRBV6-5 with TRBJ2-1; D is possibly TRBD1 (6 bases). V lost 6 bases, J lost 5 bases, and 17 bases lay in between. CDR3 length: 15 residues. Germline loops: CDR1 MNHEY, CDR2 SVGAGI. The CDR3: CASSPGVRSNNEQFF. CDR3 bases: TGTGCCAGCAGCCCAGGGGTCCGGAGTAACAATGAGCAGTTCTTC.

The chain joins TRBV4-1 to TRBJ2-7, with TRBD1 matching 7 bases. The CDR3 loop spans 16 amino acids. Per the germline V gene, CDR1 is MGHRA and CDR2 is YSYEKL. Trimming removed 0 bases from V and 1 base from J; junction bases left unmatched: 6. DNA for the CDR3: TGCGCCAGCAGCCAAGATTATTGGGACAGATCCTACGAGCAGTACTTC. It specifies CASSQDYWDRSYEQYF.

The count of this clone is one. This chain joins TRBV7-8 and TRBJ2-7; a possible D gene is TRBD2 (6 bases). Deletions cut 1 base from V and 0 bases from J, with 10 bases between. The CDR3 is 15 residues long. The germline V gene has CDR1 SGHVS and CDR2 FQNEAQ. CDR3 residues: CASSLGGTSSYEQYF. Written as DNA, the CDR3 is TGTGCCAGCAGCTTAGGCGGGACTTCCTCCTACGAGCAGTACTTC.

This sequence joins TRBV19 and TRBJ2-7; 15 nucleotides align to TRBD2. CDR3 length: 17 residues. Germline V gene data show CDR1 as LNHDA and CDR2 as SQIVND (reference sequence). V lost 5 bases to trimming and J lost 3 bases; unmatched junction nucleotides: 8. The CDR3 is CASSPRTSGRVYYEQYF. CDR3 in DNA: TGTGCCAGTAGTCCCCGGACTAGCGGGAGGGTGTACTACGAGCAGTACTTC.

The genes are TRBV6-5 and TRBJ2-1; TRBD1 agrees at 8 bases. Per germline, CDR1 MNHEY and CDR2 SVGAGI. This CDR3 contains 13 residues. V trimming: 4 bases; J trimming: 8 bases; junction bases outside the gene matches: 4. CDR3 region: CASSFDRGHEQFF. In nucleotides, the CDR3 is TGTGCCAGCAGTTTTGACAGGGGTCATGAGCAGTTCTTC.

This clone occurred once. The chain joins TRBV19 to TRBJ2-2, with 11 bases aligning to TRBD1. Losses at the gene ends were 5 bases for V and 6 bases for J; bases not matched to a gene: 5. The germline gives CDR1 LNHDA, CDR2 SQIVND (reference sequence). The CDR3 spans 15 residues. The CDR3 DNA is TGTGCCAGTAGTGCTCCGGGACAGGGGGCCGGGGAGCTGTTTTTT. Protein product: CASSAPGQGAGELFF.

This clone showed up just a few times. The V and J genes are TRBV23-1 and TRBJ2-3; D is perhaps TRBD1 (5 bases). TRBV23-1 counts as an open reading frame of uncertain function. CDR3 length equals 11 residues. Trimming took 11 bases from V and 14 from J, leaving 20 bases between them. The CDR3 DNA reads as TGCGCCCCCGAACGACAGCTTCGATGGTATTTT. This translates into CAPERQLRWYF.

In nucleotides, the CDR3 is TGTGCCAGCAGCTCCGGACAGGAGAATCAGCCCCAGCATTTT. Amino acids: CASSSGQENQPQHF. The chain employs TRBV5-5 and TRBJ1-5; 7 nucleotides line up with TRBD1. The CDR3 has 14 residues. V was clipped by 3 bases and J by 4 bases; unmatched bases: 4. Germline CDR1 reads SGHKS; CDR2 reads YYEKEE (reference sequence).

This chain joins TRBV7-2 and TRBJ1-2; TRBD1 matches 8 bases. Germline CDR1 reads SGHTA; CDR2 reads FQGNSA. The CDR3 covers 15 residues. After removal of 2 bases from V and 5 bases from J, the junction contained 7 bases not matched to a gene. The CDR3 region is CASSLMTGDIYGYTF. Here the CDR3 DNA reads TGTGCCAGCAGCTTAATGACAGGGGACATTTATGGCTACACCTTC.

This clone was seen only a few times. The chain employs TRBV5-1 and TRBJ2-6, with unresolved D. The CDR3 runs 14 residues. Germline CDR1 and CDR2: SGHRS and YFSETQ. V gave up 4 bases and J gave up 0 bases, with 5 bases separating them. This CDR3 reads CASSPFSGANVLTF. DNA for the CDR3: TGCGCCAGCAGCCCCTTCTCTGGGGCCAACGTCCTGACTTTC.

The chain carries TRBV7-9 and TRBJ2-7, with 7 bases matching TRBD1. This CDR3 spans 14 amino acids. V lost 6 bases, J lost 4 bases, and 9 bases stayed unmatched. Germline loops: CDR1 SEHNR, CDR2 FQNEAQ (reference sequence). The CDR3 sequence is CASRSDRTEYEQYF. The DNA for the CDR3 is TGTGCCAGCAGATCGGACAGGACTGAGTACGAGCAGTACTTC.

As regards this clone: At one boundary the junction diverges from the germline segment, which might be a read error. This rearrangement joins TRBV20-1 to TRBJ2-7, with 10 bases aligning to TRBD2. Germline V CDR1 and CDR2: DFQATT, SNEGSKA (reference sequence). CDR3 length equals 12 residues. CDR3: CSASYLAGASSF. The CDR3 DNA follows: TGCAGTGCTAGTTACCTAGCGGGAGCCTCATCCTTC.

The chain employs TRBV27 and TRBJ2-2; perhaps TRBD2 as D (7 bases). Trimming removed 2 bases at V and 4 bases at J, with 14 bases between. This CDR3 region has 16 residues. Germline V CDR1 and CDR2: MNHEY, SMNVEV (reference sequence). The CDR3 protein is CASSLRGGGSTGELFF. The CDR3 DNA reads TGTGCCAGCAGTTTAAGGGGGGGCGGGAGCACCGGGGAGCTGTTTTTT.

This clone was detected a few times. The rearrangement joins TRBV28 to TRBJ2-3; no reliable D call. Per germline, CDR1 MDHEN and CDR2 SYDVKM. The CDR3 consists of 14 residues. Trimming removed 7 bases from V and 3 bases from J, with 14 bases in between. The CDR3 is CASNLVQLTDTQYF. CDR3 coding DNA: TGTGCCAGCAATCTAGTCCAGCTGACAGATACGCAGTATTTT.

The gene calls are TRBV7-2 and TRBJ1-2; weak D call: TRBD1 (5 bases). The CDR3 has 15 amino acids. Trimming removed 5 bases from V and 0 bases from J, with 13 bases in between. Germline loops: CDR1 SGHTA, CDR2 FQGNSA. For the CDR3, the DNA is TGTGCCAGCAGCCCATCCGGGGGAGCTAACTATGGCTACACCTTC. The encoded protein is CASSPSGGANYGYTF.

The chain has TRBV12-5 and TRBJ2-5; TRBD1 might be the D (5 bases). Germline CDR1 and CDR2: LGHNT and FRNRAP. The CDR3 totals 13 residues. V lost 2 bases and J lost 5, with 9 bases in between. CDR3 loop: CASGLWGSETQYF. The DNA for the CDR3 is TGTGCTAGTGGTTTGTGGGGCTCGGAGACCCAGTACTTC.

The rearrangement links TRBV19 to TRBJ1-1, with 9 bases aligning to TRBD1. The CDR3 loop spans 15 amino acids. Germline V gene lookup returns CDR1 LNHDA and CDR2 SQIVND (reference sequence). After removal of 5 bases from V and 3 bases from J, the junction contained 7 bases not matched to a gene. CDR3 sequence: CASSEQGARDTEAFF. In DNA form, the CDR3 reads TGTGCCAGTAGTGAACAGGGGGCGCGCGACACTGAAGCTTTCTTT.